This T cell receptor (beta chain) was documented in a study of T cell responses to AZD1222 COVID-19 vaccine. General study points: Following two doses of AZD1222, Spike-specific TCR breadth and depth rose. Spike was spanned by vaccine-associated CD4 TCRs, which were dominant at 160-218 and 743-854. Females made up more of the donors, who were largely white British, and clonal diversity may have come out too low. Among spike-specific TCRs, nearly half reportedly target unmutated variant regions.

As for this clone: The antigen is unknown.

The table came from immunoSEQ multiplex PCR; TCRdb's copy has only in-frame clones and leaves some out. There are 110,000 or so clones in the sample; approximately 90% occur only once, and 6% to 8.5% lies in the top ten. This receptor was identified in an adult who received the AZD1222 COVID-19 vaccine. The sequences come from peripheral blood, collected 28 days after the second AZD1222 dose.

The CDR3 sequence: CASSLGWTSGGGNEQYF. CDR3 nucleotides: TGTGCCAGCAGCTTAGGGTGGACTAGCGGGGGAGGGAACGAGCAGTACTTC. V usage is TRBV11-2 and J usage is TRBJ2-7; 13 bases are shared with TRBD2. CDR3 length: 17 amino acids. Trimming cost V 1 base and J 5 bases; bases outside gene matches: 8. Germline CDR1 is SGHAT and CDR2 is FQNNGV.